Below, one T cell receptor beta chain is given with its context. Its antigen has not been determined. No base quality information exists; no much larger clone differs at one position. The data stem from a study of cytomegalovirus exposure and HLA in healthy donors (dated by TCRdb to about 2017). In terms of the full investigation: A later analysis indicated that the 130 or so validation repertoires were generated on the platform also employed for the 700 or so repertoires of the first cohort. The study aimed to test whether signatures of past pathogen exposure could be identified by cataloging public T cell receptors. Besides the first cohort of roughly 700 subjects, a separate validation cohort made up of 120 or so different subjects was used. To predict cytomegalovirus infection status, the study brought together high-throughput TCR immunosequencing, statistical association of individual TCRs with disease status, and machine learning. Paper-wide results and their limitations: The authors suggested that the approach could potentially be generalized to other disease states and immunological phenotypes. A total of fewer than 200 TCR beta chains were listed by the study as associated with cytomegalovirus. A few of the identified cytomegalovirus-associated TCR beta chains were confirmed in vitro to be specific for cytomegalovirus antigens. The classifier was reported to diagnose cytomegalovirus status with high specificity and sensitivity in both the original cohort and the validation cohort. While some public TCRs were present in many individuals, most TCR sequences turned up only very rarely across donors. All 120 repertoires were used to score co-occurrence in the validation cohort in a later analysis, because that analysis had no HLA typing for the cohort. Of the cluster scores, 85% to 95% were above 0 in a later analysis, which found that TCRs clustered in the first cohort also tended to co-occur in the 120 validation repertoires.

The donors belonged to the validation cohort of over a hundred subjects, which was separate from the roughly 680-subject first cohort. Library prep was done by the immunoSEQ multiplex PCR assay. From the authors' description of their analysis: A statistical classification framework was developed to diagnose cytomegalovirus status using the catalog of TCR beta chain sequences. TCRdb provides this immuneACCESS table in a form limited to in-frame rearrangements. Some clones are lacking; in checked studies, under half of them reflect an unresolved V gene, and why the rest are absent is not known. That table is the source of V, J and clone size, and D and trimming were worked out from the DNA. The sample yields 150,000 to 200,000 clones; around nine tenths were counted once. Approximately 2.4% of the sample goes to the ten largest clones. V is reduced by 6 bases and J by 0 bases, leaving a spacing of 8 bases between them. The CDR3 starts with the cysteine, ends with the phenylalanine, and has 14 residues. This entry keeps only the CDR3 DNA: 42 bases, framed from base 1. Looking up the germline V gene yields CDR1 MNHEY and CDR2 SVGAGI.

The receptor comes from a young man in good health and CMV-seropositive. The sequencing sample was made of PBMCs. The chain employs TRBV6-5 and TRBJ1-4; 5 matching bases give a weak D call of TRBD1. The CDR3 region has the sequence CASSGGATNEKLFF. The sequenced DNA is TGTGCCAGCAGCGGGGGAGCAACTAATGAAAAACTGTTTTTT.